This T cell receptor beta chain comes out of a study of shared clonotypes between healthy human individuals. CD45RO-negative CD8 cells positively selected for CCR7 made up the naive population, which excluded terminally differentiated effector memory CD45RA+ cells. About this clone itself: Its antigen is as yet unknown.

The data were produced by immunoSEQ multiplex PCR, yet TCRdb's version contains in-frame clones alone and is incomplete. The sample has about 2 million clones; about 95% are singletons. Study observations and caveats: Roughly 4.6% of naive CD4 clonotypes were common to several donors.

V was clipped by 5 bases and J by 3 bases, with 15 bases between them. Germline assignment: CDR1 PRHDT and CDR2 FYEKMQ (reference sequence). The CDR3 is 15 amino acids. V and J are TRBV13 and TRBJ2-3; tentative D call: TRBD2 (6 bases). The TCR comes from a young man in good health. Sequenced: naive CD8+ T cells sorted from blood. In DNA form, the CDR3 reads TGTGCCAGCAGCCACACCGGGACTCAAACAGATACGCAGTATTTT. Its translation is CASSHTGTQTDTQYF.